This T cell receptor (beta chain) was recorded in a study of blood T cell repertoires in COVID-19. Across the study: COVID-19 samples from acute and convalescent phases originated in the United States, Italy and Spain.

The method was immunoSEQ multiplex PCR; TCRdb's version includes in-frame clones alone and lacks a portion of them. Of approximately 49,000 clones listed, around 90% are singletons. CDR3 length: 15 residues. From germline, CDR1 is SGHRS and CDR2 YFSETQ. The V end lost 7 bases, the J end lost 7 bases, and 18 bases lay between the germline ends. The clonotype comes from a man aged 50-60 years with active COVID-19. The chain employs TRBV5-1 and TRBJ1-6; D unresolved. Input material: peripheral blood. The CDR3 region is CASRLNQLPNSPLHF. CDR3 nucleotides: TGCGCCAGCCGACTAAATCAACTCCCGAATTCACCCCTCCACTTT.